Below, 2 T cell receptor beta chains from the same sample are listed, as sequenced in a study of cytomegalovirus exposure and HLA in healthy donors. Primers for the PCR totalled 60 Vbeta and 13 Jbeta. Generated by immunoSEQ multiplex PCR, the TCRdb table keeps only in-frame clones and is missing some. Of around 140,000 clones in the sample, approximately 75% were seen once. The sample was PBMCs. The receptors here all came from a man aged 50 to 59 in good health and CMV-seropositive.

The chain employs TRBV12-5 and TRBJ1-1; a possible D gene is TRBD1 (5 bases). V shed 4 bases and J shed 3 bases, with 9 bases lying between them. Germline values: CDR1 LGHNT, CDR2 FRNRAP. There are 13 residues in the CDR3. The CDR3 spells CASGWGSYTEAFF. The CDR3 DNA reads TGTGCTAGTGGTTGGGGCAGTTACACTGAAGCTTTCTTT.

V usage is TRBV6-6 and J usage is TRBJ2-7, with TRBD1 matching over 10 bases. The ends lost 5 bases at V and 5 bases at J; junction bases unmatched: 9. This CDR3 is 15 amino acids long. Per the germline V gene, CDR1 is MNHNY and CDR2 is SVGAGI (reference sequence). Here the CDR3 reads CASSHWTGGMDEQYF. CDR3 in DNA: TGTGCCAGCAGTCACTGGACAGGGGGAATGGACGAGCAGTACTTC.